What follows are 12 T cell receptor beta chains derived from one specimen sequenced in a study of blood T cell repertoires in COVID-19. TCRdb's copy holds only in-frame clones and misses some; the assay was immunoSEQ multiplex PCR. Of some 210,000 clones listed, about 83% are singletons. Sequenced input: peripheral blood. The receptors stem from a woman aged 45-65 years with active or convalescent COVID-19.

The rearrangement joins TRBV10-3 to TRBJ1-3; D remains unclear. Germline V CDR1 and CDR2: ENHRY, SYGVKD. The V end lost 5 bases, the J end lost 4 bases, and 12 bases lay between the germline ends. This CDR3 has 14 residues. The CDR3, as DNA: TGTGCCATCAGTTACGGGGTCGCCGGAAACACCATATATTTT. Its translation is CAISYGVAGNTIYF.

A single count supports this clone. This chain's CDR3 is CATTTSGAGDTQYF. In DNA form, the CDR3 reads TGTGCCACCACGACTAGCGGGGCAGGAGATACGCAGTATTTT. The rearrangement joins TRBV10-3 to TRBJ2-3, with 11 bases that match TRBD2. The V gene's germline CDR1 is ENHRY and CDR2 SYGVKD. Trimming took 10 bases from V and 5 from J; bases not matched to a gene: 8. The CDR3 is 14 amino acids.

The rearrangement uses TRBV20-1 and TRBJ2-7; 9 bases are a match to TRBD2. Germline V gene sequence: CDR1 DFQATT, CDR2 SNEGSKA (reference sequence). V gave up 3 bases and J gave up 4 bases; unmatched junction bases: 4. The CDR3 spans 13 residues. CDR3 sequence reads: CSASSGRWYEQYF. Here the CDR3 DNA reads TGCAGTGCTAGTAGCGGGAGATGGTACGAGCAGTACTTC.

Here the CDR3 reads CSAEQVDEQFF. CDR3 DNA sequence: TGCAGTGCTGAGCAGGTCGATGAGCAGTTCTTC. The gene calls are TRBV20-1 and TRBJ2-1; D unresolved. The V and J ends lost 5 bases and 8 bases respectively, with 10 bases between them. The CDR3 is 11 residues long. Germline V gene sequence: CDR1 DFQATT, CDR2 SNEGSKA (reference sequence).

This clone appeared once. The chain links TRBV24-1 to TRBJ2-7, with unresolved D. The V gene's germline CDR1 is KGHDR and CDR2 SFDVKD. The CDR3 is 12 residues long. Trimming took off 5 bases at V and 6 bases at J, with 10 bases between the two ends. This CDR3 is CATSGAFGEQYF. The CDR3 DNA follows: TGTGCCACCAGTGGGGCTTTCGGCGAGCAGTACTTC.

The V and J genes are TRBV5-1 and TRBJ1-3; 7 nucleotides line up with TRBD1. There are 18 residues in the CDR3. The V gene's germline CDR1 is SGHRS and CDR2 YFSETQ. The V segment lost 4 bases and the J segment 0 bases; nucleotides outside the gene matches: 13. The CDR3 here is CASSQEGALLDSGNTIYF. The CDR3 DNA reads TGCGCCAGCAGCCAGGAGGGGGCCTTACTTGACTCTGGAAACACCATATATTTT.

The chain carries TRBV5-1 and TRBJ1-1; TRBD1 agrees at 9 bases. CDR1 is SGHRS and CDR2 is YFSETQ in the germline V gene. CDR3 length equals 16 residues. The V segment lost 7 bases and the J segment 5 bases; nucleotides outside the gene matches: 15. This CDR3 reads CASHLVVDRGDTEAFF. In DNA form, the CDR3 reads TGCGCCAGCCACCTGGTGGTCGACAGGGGGGATACTGAAGCTTTCTTT.

The genes are TRBV24-1 and TRBJ2-2, with 10 bases matching TRBD1. CDR1 is KGHDR and CDR2 is SFDVKD in the germline V gene. The CDR3 is made up of 16 amino acids. The V gene end was trimmed by 3 bases and the J gene end by 4 bases; junction bases not matched to a gene: 4. This chain's CDR3 is CATSDLGQGVTGELFF. CDR3 DNA sequence: TGTGCCACCAGTGATCTCGGACAGGGGGTCACCGGGGAGCTGTTTTTT.

V is TRBV5-1 and J is TRBJ1-3; 7 bases line up with TRBD1. Germline CDR1 is SGHRS and CDR2 is YFSETQ. J was trimmed by 4 bases and V by 0 bases; bases with no gene match: 4. CDR3 length: 15 amino acids. CDR3 residues: CASSLGQGAGNTIYF. The CDR3 DNA reads TGCGCCAGCAGCTTGGGACAGGGTGCCGGAAACACCATATATTTT.

This clone was observed a single time. V usage is TRBV6-5 and J usage is TRBJ1-1, with 7 bases matching TRBD1. This CDR3 region has 14 residues. After removal of 5 bases from V and 4 bases from J, the junction contained 7 bases not matched to a gene. Germline V gene lookup returns CDR1 MNHEY and CDR2 SVGAGI. The CDR3 region has the DNA TGTGCCAGCAGTCCCCGGGACAGAGGCACTGAAGCTTTCTTT. Its translation is CASSPRDRGTEAFF.

J is TRBJ2-1 and V is TRBV5-1; TRBD2 is a possible D gene (6 bases). The CDR3 totals 14 residues. Trimming took 1 base from V and 8 from J, leaving 13 bases between them. Per germline, CDR1 SGHRS and CDR2 YFSETQ. For the CDR3, the DNA is TGCGCCAGCAGCTTGACGGCGGGCGGGGATGAGCAGTTCTTC. Translating it yields CASSLTAGGDEQFF.

V gene TRBV4-1 combines with J gene TRBJ1-1, with D tentatively TRBD1 (5 bases). This CDR3 is 15 amino acids long. CDR1 is MGHRA, CDR2 YSYEKL, per germline. V was pared by 2 bases and J by 4 bases, with 14 bases between. CDR3 region: CASSQKPPGGTEAFF. The DNA of the CDR3 is TGCGCCAGCAGCCAAAAACCTCCGGGGGGCACTGAAGCTTTCTTT.